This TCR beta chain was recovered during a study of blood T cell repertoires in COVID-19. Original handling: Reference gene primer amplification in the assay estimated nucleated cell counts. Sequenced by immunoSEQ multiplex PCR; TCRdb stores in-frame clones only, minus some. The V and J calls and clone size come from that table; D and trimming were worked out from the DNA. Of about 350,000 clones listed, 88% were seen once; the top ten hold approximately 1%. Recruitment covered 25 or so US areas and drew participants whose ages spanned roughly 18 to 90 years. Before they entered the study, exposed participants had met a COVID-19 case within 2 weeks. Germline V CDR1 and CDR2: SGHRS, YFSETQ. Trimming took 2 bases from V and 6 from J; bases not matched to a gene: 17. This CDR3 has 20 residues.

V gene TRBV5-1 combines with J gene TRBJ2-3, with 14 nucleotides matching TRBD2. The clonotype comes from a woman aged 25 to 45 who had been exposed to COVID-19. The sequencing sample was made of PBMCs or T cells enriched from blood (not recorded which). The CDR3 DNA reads TGCGCCAGCAGCTTCGTTAGACTAGCGGGAGGGCCTCGAAGTAGCGATACGCAGTATTTT. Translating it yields CASSFVRLAGGPRSSDTQYF.